This T cell receptor beta chain was captured by sequencing in a study of blood T cell repertoires in COVID-19. Whole-study context: Some COVID-19 samples were acute and others convalescent; all came from the United States, Italy and Spain.

In this sample, this clone turned up a few times. In germline, CDR1 is LNHDA, CDR2 SQIVND (reference sequence). Deletions cut 5 bases from V and 1 base from J, with 15 bases between. The CDR3 extends over 16 amino acids. Study processing details: Amplified reference gene primers provided the basis for estimating nucleated cell counts. Assay used: immunoSEQ multiplex PCR; TCRdb lists only in-frame clones, some missing. That table supplies the V and J calls and clone size; D and trimming were determined from the DNA. The sample lists a few hundred thousand clones, roughly 86% occurring once. This clonotype was obtained from a woman aged 25 to 39 with acute or convalescent COVID-19. Sequencing input: peripheral blood. The chain carries TRBV19 and TRBJ2-1, with D possibly TRBD2 on 6 matching bases. The CDR3 spells CASSLRLDISYNEQFF. Written as DNA, the CDR3 is TGTGCCAGTAGTCTTCGACTAGACATTTCCTACAATGAGCAGTTCTTC.